The present entry profiles one T cell receptor beta chain with its context. As yet, its antigen is unknown. The data stem from a study of T cells expressing NK-cell markers. Overall study context: In sorted CD3+CD56+NKG2C+, CD3+CD56+NKG2C- and CD3+CD56-NKG2C+ T cells, TCR beta repertoires were obtained. Out of eight donors sequenced, seven tested HCMV-seropositive and the remaining one seronegative. Whole-study results and caveats: It was still unclear whether expanded NKG2C+ T cell clones were HCMV specific.

For each CDR3 protein, TCRdb gives one entry from its re-call of the 5' RACE reads, without DNA. The table gives over 120,000 distinct CDR3 sequences; the top ten clones make up around 12% of it. Sequenced sample: blood T cells: a sorted CD56 or NKG2C T cell subset, CD4+ or CD8+ T cells, or bulk PBMC T cells (not recorded which). This TCR was sampled from a man between 18 and 35 years old in good health.

CDR3 residues: CASSGTSVAYEQYF. J is TRBJ2-7 and V is TRBV5-6; the TRBD2 assignment by TCRdb is unverifiable without DNA. This CDR3 comprises 14 residues. CDR1 and CDR2 from the germline V gene are SGHDT and YYEEEE.